These 25 T cell receptor beta chains came from one sample sequenced in a study of TIL therapy for anti-PD-1-resistant metastatic lung cancer. The time point was: pre-treatment sample, taken before nivolumab and TIL therapy. Sequencing used immunoSEQ v3. Only in-frame clones appear in the TCRdb table, and some are missing; sequencing was by immunoSEQ multiplex PCR. The sample records tens of thousands of clones, 80% to 90% being singletons. The sample was blood, taken at baseline. The receptor source for this set is a person aged 25 to 80 with non-small cell lung cancer.

V is TRBV5-4 and J is TRBJ2-1; 7 bases are shared with TRBD1. The V and J ends lost 4 bases and 3 bases, in that order; junction bases with no gene match: 7. Looked up from germline, CDR1 is SGHNT and CDR2 is YYREEE (reference sequence). The CDR3 loop spans 15 amino acids. The CDR3 here is CASSADRANYNEQFF. CDR3 nucleotide sequence: TGTGCCAGCAGCGCAGACAGGGCCAACTACAATGAGCAGTTCTTC.

The V call is TRBV24-1, the J call TRBJ2-5, with D hard to call. The germline CDR1 and CDR2 sequences are KGHDR and SFDVKD. Deletions cut 5 bases from V and 4 bases from J, with 4 bases between. This CDR3 comprises 11 residues. CDR3 nucleotides: TGTGCCACCAGTGTGGGAGAGACCCAGTACTTC. Its protein product is CATSVGETQYF.

The chain combines TRBV5-4 with TRBJ2-3; D not certain. Looked up from germline, CDR1 is SGHNT and CDR2 is YYREEE (reference sequence). This CDR3 region has 13 residues. Trimming shortened V by 2 bases and J by 1 base, and 5 bases separated the two germline ends. The CDR3 nucleotides are TGTGCCAGCAGCTTTGGAGGCACAGATACGCAGTATTTT. This translates into CASSFGGTDTQYF.

The J gene is TRBJ2-2, the V gene TRBV28; D not certain. This CDR3 spans 14 amino acids. The ends were cut back, 2 bases at V and 7 bases at J, with 11 bases in the middle. Germline CDR1 MDHEN, CDR2 SYDVKM. The DNA of the CDR3 is TGTGCCAGCAGTTTAGGGGTCGCTGGCGGGGAGCTGTTTTTT. This sequence encodes CASSLGVAGGELFF.

The V and J genes are TRBV6-4 and TRBJ2-1, with D tentatively TRBD1 or TRBD2 (5 bases each). Germline-derived CDR1 and CDR2 are MRHNA and SNTAGT. The length of the CDR3 is 15 residues. Trimming left V 5 bases short and J 5 bases short, with 16 bases between. The CDR3 sequence is CASSSGTVDNNEQFF. The CDR3 DNA reads as TGTGCCAGCAGTTCTGGGACGGTCGATAACAATGAGCAGTTCTTC.

The rearrangement joins TRBV28 to TRBJ1-3, with 7 nucleotides matching TRBD1. The CDR3 sequence is 14 residues long. Germline V gives CDR1 MDHEN, CDR2 SYDVKM. Unmatched junction bases numbered 4, after V lost 6 bases and J lost 2 bases. CDR3 amino acids: CASSETGAGNTIYF. CDR3 nucleotides: TGTGCCAGCAGCGAAACAGGGGCTGGAAACACCATATATTTT.

This clone was counted once. The J gene is TRBJ1-6, the V gene TRBV28; D is perhaps TRBD1 (6 bases). Germline assignment: CDR1 MDHEN and CDR2 SYDVKM. V shed 5 bases and J shed 0 bases, with 14 bases lying between them. This CDR3 region has 17 residues. The CDR3 region has the DNA TGTGCCAGCAGTCCCCCAGACAGGAGCTCCTATAATTCACCCCTCCACTTT. Amino acids: CASSPPDRSSYNSPLHF.

The chain employs TRBV29-1 and TRBJ1-2, with 7 nucleotides matching TRBD1. This CDR3 region has 13 residues. Germline V gene data show CDR1 as SQVTM and CDR2 as ANQGSEA. Trimming removed 2 bases from V and 6 bases from J; junction bases left unmatched: 6. The CDR3 loop is CSVEPEGAHGYTF. The CDR3 DNA sequence: TGCAGCGTTGAACCGGAGGGGGCGCATGGCTACACCTTC.

This chain links TRBV2 with TRBJ2-6; TRBD1 aligns across 8 bases. Germline V CDR1 and CDR2: SNHLY, FYNNEI. The V and J ends lost 8 bases and 0 bases, in that order; junction bases with no gene match: 9. The CDR3 is 17 residues long. The DNA of the CDR3 is TGTGCCAGCTTTCCCGGGACAGGTATCTCTGGGGCCAACGTCCTGACTTTC. This sequence encodes CASFPGTGISGANVLTF. Full variable domain (remainder filled in from reference TRBV2 and TRBJ2-6): EPEVTQTPSHQVTQMGQEVILRCVPISNHLYFYWYRQILGQKVEFLVSFYNNEISEKSEIFDDQFSVERPDGSNFTLKIRSTKLEDSAMYFCASFPGTGISGANVLTFGAGSRLTVL.

The chain employs TRBV24-1 and TRBJ2-3; tentatively, D is TRBD2 (6 bases). The CDR3 spans 14 residues. V lost 3 bases and J lost 0, with 6 bases in between. CDR1 and CDR2 from the germline V gene are KGHDR and SFDVKD. The CDR3 DNA reads TGTGCCACCAGTGATCGGGGGAGCACAGATACGCAGTATTTT. The encoded protein is CATSDRGSTDTQYF.

The chain employs TRBV10-3 and TRBJ2-1, with D unclear. V lost 4 bases and J lost 3, with 1 base in between. CDR3 length equals 11 residues. The germline V gene has CDR1 ENHRY and CDR2 SYGVKD. The CDR3 here is CAISGYNEQFF. The CDR3 bases are TGTGCCATCAGTGGCTACAATGAGCAGTTCTTC.

The V call is TRBV3-1 (or the pseudogene TRBV3-2), the J call TRBJ1-2, with 8 bases lining up with TRBD1. V shed 5 bases and J 5 bases; nucleotides not matched to a gene: 1. The CDR3 loop spans 12 amino acids. Per the germline V gene, CDR1 is LGHDT and CDR2 is YNNKEL (reference sequence). CDR3 amino acids: CASSRTGYGYTF. DNA of the CDR3: TGTGCCAGCAGCAGGACAGGGTATGGCTACACCTTC.

This clone turned up a few times. The genes are TRBV27 and TRBJ1-5, with D hard to call. This CDR3 is built from 12 residues. Germline-derived CDR1 and CDR2 are MNHEY and SMNVEV (reference sequence). The V end lost 3 bases, the J end lost 6 bases, and 6 bases lay between the germline ends. The CDR3 spells CASSFLGQPQHF. The CDR3 region has the DNA TGTGCCAGCAGTTTTTTAGGTCAGCCCCAGCATTTT.

This chain links TRBV19 with TRBJ1-3; no definite D call. In germline, CDR1 is LNHDA, CDR2 SQIVND (reference sequence). The V and J ends lost 4 bases and 8 bases respectively, with 15 bases between them. This CDR3 spans 14 amino acids. The CDR3 here is CASSTLLRPDTIYF. CDR3 nucleotide sequence: TGTGCCAGTAGTACCCTCCTCCGCCCTGACACCATATATTTT.

The V gene is TRBV4-3, the J gene TRBJ2-2, with 9 bases that match TRBD1. Trimming at V came to 3 bases and at J to 1 base, leaving 9 bases not matched to a gene. The CDR3 spans 18 residues. CDR1 and CDR2 (germline): LGHNA, YSLEER. CDR3 sequence: CASSQTISDRGNTGELFF. CDR3 in DNA: TGCGCCAGCAGCCAGACGATCTCGGACAGGGGGAACACCGGGGAGCTGTTTTTT.

V gene TRBV19 combines with J gene TRBJ1-5, with D uncertain. This CDR3 has 15 residues. Germline CDR1 is LNHDA and CDR2 is SQIVND (reference sequence). Deletions cut 3 bases from V and 3 bases from J, with 12 bases between. The CDR3 sequence is CASSIRWELNQPQHF. CDR3 DNA sequence: TGTGCCAGTAGTATCCGCTGGGAGCTCAATCAGCCCCAGCATTTT.

This chain joins TRBV12-3 or TRBV12-4 and TRBJ2-1, with D unclear. Trimming pared 7 bases from V and 1 base from J, leaving 8 bases between. This CDR3 has 13 amino acids. CDR3 coding DNA: TGTGCCAGCACCTGGGGTTCCTACAATGAGCAGTTCTTC. The encoded protein is CASTWGSYNEQFF.

This clone appeared a few times. The V call is TRBV9, the J call TRBJ2-2; D not resolved. Germline V lookup: CDR1 SGDLS, CDR2 YYNGEE. Trimming pared 3 bases from V and 6 bases from J, leaving 12 bases between. This CDR3 is 14 amino acids long. The CDR3 here is CASSDPVIAGELFF. The CDR3 DNA reads as TGTGCCAGCAGCGACCCCGTGATCGCCGGGGAGCTGTTTTTT.

The genes are TRBV5-8 and TRBJ2-3, with TRBD2 matching over 8 bases. Germline assignment: CDR1 SGHTS and CDR2 YDEGEE. The CDR3 sequence is 16 residues long. J gave up 1 base and V 1 base, and 5 bases lay outside the gene matches. The chain's CDR3 is CASSLRPGRGTDTQYF. For the CDR3, the DNA is TGTGCCAGCAGCTTGAGACCCGGGAGGGGCACAGATACGCAGTATTTT. The whole variable domain, filled in from reference TRBV5-8 and TRBJ2-3, reads EAGVTQSPTHLIKTRGQQATLRCSPISGHTSVYWYQQALGLGLQFLLWYDEGEERNRGNFPPRFSGRQFPNYSSELNVNALELEDSALYLCASSLRPGRGTDTQYFGPGTRLTVL.

The V gene is TRBV2, the J gene TRBJ1-1; 8 bases line up with TRBD1. Germline V gives CDR1 SNHLY, CDR2 FYNNEI. V lost 9 bases, J lost 1 base, and 7 bases stayed unmatched. This CDR3 has 14 residues. CDR3 amino acids: CASTGTGKNTEAFF. In DNA, the CDR3 is TGTGCCAGTACGGGGACAGGCAAGAACACTGAAGCTTTCTTT.

The J gene is TRBJ2-6, the V gene TRBV19; perhaps TRBD1 as D (5 bases). This CDR3 is built from 14 residues. Trimming left V 2 bases short and J 3 bases short, with 5 bases between. Looked up from germline, CDR1 is LNHDA and CDR2 is SQIVND (reference sequence). CDR3 sequence reads: CASSIQGGANVLTF. CDR3 in DNA: TGTGCCAGTAGTATACAGGGTGGGGCCAACGTCCTGACTTTC.

The J gene is TRBJ2-6, the V gene TRBV4-3; D may be TRBD2 (7 bases). This CDR3 comprises 17 residues. Germline V gives CDR1 LGHNA, CDR2 YSLEER. Trimming cost V 3 bases and J 2 bases, with 14 bases left between them. CDR3 nucleotides: TGCGCCAGCAGCCATGCTAAGGGGGGGCCTGGGGCCAACGTCCTGACTTTC. It codes for CASSHAKGGPGANVLTF.

In its sample, this clone was seen once. The V and J genes are TRBV3-1 (or the pseudogene TRBV3-2) and TRBJ1-3; D is possibly TRBD1 (5 bases). This CDR3 is 17 amino acids long. Germline V gene data show CDR1 as LGHDT and CDR2 as YNNKEL (reference sequence). The V and J ends lost 0 bases and 0 bases respectively, with 12 bases between them. CDR3 protein: CASSQDLPGRSGNTIYF. The DNA for the CDR3 is TGTGCCAGCAGCCAAGATCTTCCGGGACGCTCTGGAAACACCATATATTTT.

This sequence joins TRBV7-2 and TRBJ2-7; D perhaps matches TRBD2 (5 bases). Trimming removed 5 bases at V and 2 bases at J, with 10 bases between. Germline CDR1 SGHTA, CDR2 FQGNSA. The CDR3 totals 13 residues. This CDR3 reads CASSPDWTYEQYF. For the CDR3, the DNA is TGTGCCAGCAGCCCGGACTGGACCTACGAGCAGTACTTC.

CDR3 in DNA: TGTGCCAGCAGCTTAAGCGGGGCGAACACCGGGGAGCTGTTTTTT. This codes for CASSLSGANTGELFF. V is TRBV7-2 and J is TRBJ2-2; TRBD2 aligns across 7 bases. The CDR3 loop spans 15 amino acids. The ends lost 2 bases at V and 0 bases at J; junction bases unmatched: 0. Germline V gene sequence: CDR1 SGHTA, CDR2 FQGNSA. Together with reference TRBV7-2 and TRBJ2-2, the CDR3 gives the full variable domain: GAGVSQSPSNKVTEKGKDVELRCDPISGHTALYWYRQSLGQGLEFLIYFQGNSAPDKSGLPSDRFSAERTGGSVSTLTIQRTQQEDSAVYLCASSLSGANTGELFFGEGSRLTVL.